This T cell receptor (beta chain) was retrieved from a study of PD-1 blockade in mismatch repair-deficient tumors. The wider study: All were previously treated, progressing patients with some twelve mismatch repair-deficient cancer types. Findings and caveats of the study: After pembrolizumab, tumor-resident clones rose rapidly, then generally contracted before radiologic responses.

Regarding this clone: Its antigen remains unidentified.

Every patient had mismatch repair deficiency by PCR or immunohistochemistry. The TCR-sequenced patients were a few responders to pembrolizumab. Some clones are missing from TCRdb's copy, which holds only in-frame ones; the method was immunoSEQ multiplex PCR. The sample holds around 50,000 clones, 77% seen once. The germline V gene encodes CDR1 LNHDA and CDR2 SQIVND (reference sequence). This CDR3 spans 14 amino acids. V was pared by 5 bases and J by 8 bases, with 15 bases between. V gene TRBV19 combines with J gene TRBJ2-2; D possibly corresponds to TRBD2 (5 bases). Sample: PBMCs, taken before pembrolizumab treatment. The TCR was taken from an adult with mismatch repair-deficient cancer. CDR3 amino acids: CASSSPAAAGELFF. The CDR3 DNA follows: TGTGCCAGTAGTTCTCCGGCAGCGGCGGGGGAGCTGTTTTTT. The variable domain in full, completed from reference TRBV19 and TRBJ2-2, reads DGGITQSPKYLFRKEGQNVTLSCEQNLNHDAMYWYRQDPGQGLRLIYYSQIVNDFQKGDIAEGYSVSREKKESFPLTVTSAQKNPTAFYLCASSSPAAAGELFFGEGSRLTVL.